Listed below are T cell receptor beta chains from one sample, sequenced in a study of Ad26.COV2.S vaccination and SARS-CoV-2 variants. Measured with immunoSEQ multiplex PCR; TCRdb has only the in-frame clones, and not every one. The repertoire holds 400,000 to 450,000 clones, with over 75% as singletons. The sample was peripheral blood, taken in a trial of Ad26.COV2.S vaccine versus placebo. These receptors originate from a person aged 18-60 years who received the Ad26.COV2.S COVID-19 vaccine or a placebo. Both conserved end residues are part of each CDR3. The D gene is left open where the match is weak. Clone size is not always given. Where it is, it says once, few, many or a class for expanded clones.

v_gene: TRBV9; len: 15; d_gene: TRBD2; j_gene: TRBJ2-2; abundance: NA; CDR3nt: TGTGCCAGCAGCGCCGGGAGGGCCTACACCGGGGAGCTGTTTTTT; CDR3aa: CASSAGRAYTGELFF
v_gene: TRBV12-3/TRBV12-4; len: 13; d_gene: NA; j_gene: TRBJ1-5; abundance: NA; CDR3nt: TGTGCCAGCAGAGAGGGGCCCAATCAGCCCCAGCATTTT; CDR3aa: CASREGPNQPQHF
v_gene: TRBV14; len: 14; d_gene: NA; j_gene: TRBJ2-5; abundance: NA; CDR3nt: TGTGCCAGCAGCCAAGATTGGGGTAGAGAGACCCAGTACTTC; CDR3aa: CASSQDWGRETQYF
v_gene: TRBV6-2/TRBV6-3; len: 17; d_gene: TRBD2; j_gene: TRBJ2-5; abundance: NA; CDR3nt: TGTGCCAGCAGTTACTCGTTTGGGACTAGTGTTCTCGAGACCCAGTACTTC; CDR3aa: CASSYSFGTSVLETQYF
v_gene: TRBV19; len: 13; d_gene: NA; j_gene: TRBJ1-1; abundance: NA; CDR3nt: TGTGCCAGTTCGCTGTCGGGGAACACTGAAGCTTTCTTT; CDR3aa: CASSLSGNTEAFF
v_gene: TRBV29-1; len: 12; d_gene: NA; j_gene: TRBJ2-5; abundance: NA; CDR3nt: TGCAGCGTTGATAACAGGGTAGAGACCCAGTACTTC; CDR3aa: CSVDNRVETQYF
v_gene: TRBV6-2/TRBV6-3; len: 15; d_gene: NA; j_gene: TRBJ1-1; abundance: NA; CDR3nt: TGTGCCAGCAGTTACGGGGGGGCGATGAGGACTGAAGCTTTCTTT; CDR3aa: CASSYGGAMRTEAFF
v_gene: TRBV3-1/TRBV3-2; len: 15; d_gene: NA; j_gene: TRBJ2-7; abundance: NA; CDR3nt: TGTGCCAGCAGCCAAGACTCCGGGACGGACTACGAGCAGTACTTC; CDR3aa: CASSQDSGTDYEQYF
v_gene: TRBV18; len: 13; d_gene: TRBD2; j_gene: TRBJ2-3; abundance: NA; CDR3nt: TGTGCCAGCTCCGGGGGGTCCACAGATACGCAGTATTTT; CDR3aa: CASSGGSTDTQYF
v_gene: TRBV11-2; len: 16; d_gene: TRBD2; j_gene: TRBJ2-1; abundance: NA; CDR3nt: TGTGCCAGCAGCTTAGATCGGATAGCGGGAGATCGTGAGCAGTTCTTC; CDR3aa: CASSLDRIAGDREQFF
v_gene: TRBV27; len: 17; d_gene: TRBD1; j_gene: TRBJ1-3; abundance: NA; CDR3nt: TGTGCCAGCAGTTTATCGATGCAGGGGGTGAGGGGAAACACCATATATTTT; CDR3aa: CASSLSMQGVRGNTIYF
v_gene: TRBV7-9; len: 16; d_gene: TRBD1; j_gene: TRBJ2-1; abundance: NA; CDR3nt: TGTGCCAGCAGCTTAAGGGACAGGGAGGTCTACAATGAGCAGTTCTTC; CDR3aa: CASSLRDREVYNEQFF
v_gene: TRBV4-1; len: 14; d_gene: TRBD2; j_gene: TRBJ2-7; abundance: NA; CDR3nt: TGCGCCAGCAGCCATCTAGCGGGAGCCTACGAGCAGTACTTC; CDR3aa: CASSHLAGAYEQYF
v_gene: TRBV29-1; len: 14; d_gene: TRBD1; j_gene: TRBJ2-7; abundance: once; CDR3nt: TGCAGCGTAACCGGACAGGGACGGTCCTACGAGCAGTACTTC; CDR3aa: CSVTGQGRSYEQYF
v_gene: TRBV7-6; len: 15; d_gene: TRBD1; j_gene: TRBJ1-2; abundance: NA; CDR3nt: TGTGCCAGCAGCGCCGGACAGGGCTTGATCTATGGCTACACCTTC; CDR3aa: CASSAGQGLIYGYTF